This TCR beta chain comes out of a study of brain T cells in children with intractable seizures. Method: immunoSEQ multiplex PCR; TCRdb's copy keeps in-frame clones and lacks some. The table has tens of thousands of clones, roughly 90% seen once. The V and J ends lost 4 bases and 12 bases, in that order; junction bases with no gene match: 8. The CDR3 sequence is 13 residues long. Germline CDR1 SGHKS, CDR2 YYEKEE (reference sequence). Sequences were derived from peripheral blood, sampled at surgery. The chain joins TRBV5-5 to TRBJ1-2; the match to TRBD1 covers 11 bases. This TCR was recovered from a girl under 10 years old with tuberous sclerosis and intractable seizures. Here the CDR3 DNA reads TGTGCCAGCAGCCCTGGACAGGGGGCGGGGGACACCTTC. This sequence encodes CASSPGQGAGDTF. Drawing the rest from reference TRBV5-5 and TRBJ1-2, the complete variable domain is DAGVTQSPTHLIKTRGQQVTLRCSPISGHKSVSWYQQVLGQGPQFIFQYYEKEERGRGNFPDRFSARQFPNYSSELNVNALLLGDSALYLCASSPGQGAGDTFGSGTRLTVV.